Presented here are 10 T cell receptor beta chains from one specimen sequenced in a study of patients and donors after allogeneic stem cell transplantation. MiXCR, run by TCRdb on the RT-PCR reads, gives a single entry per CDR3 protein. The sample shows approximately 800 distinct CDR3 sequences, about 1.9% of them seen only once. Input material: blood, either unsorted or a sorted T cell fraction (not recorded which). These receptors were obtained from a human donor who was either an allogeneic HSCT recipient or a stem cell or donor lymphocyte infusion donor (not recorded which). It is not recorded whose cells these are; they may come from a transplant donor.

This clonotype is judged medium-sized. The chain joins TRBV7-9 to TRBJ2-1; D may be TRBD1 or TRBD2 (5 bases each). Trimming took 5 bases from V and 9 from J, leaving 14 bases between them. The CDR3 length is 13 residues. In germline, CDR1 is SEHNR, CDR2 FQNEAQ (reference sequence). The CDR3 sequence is CASSLGVLAEQFF. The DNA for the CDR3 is TGTGCCAGCAGCCTGGGGGTACTTGCTGAGCAGTTCTTC.

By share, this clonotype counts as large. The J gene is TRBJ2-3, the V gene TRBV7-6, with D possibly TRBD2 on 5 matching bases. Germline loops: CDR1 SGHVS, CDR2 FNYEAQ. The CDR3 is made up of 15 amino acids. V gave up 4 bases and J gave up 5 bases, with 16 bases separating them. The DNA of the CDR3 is TGTGCCAGCAGCTCAACACTAGTTTTCGGAGATACGCAGTATTTT. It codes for CASSSTLVFGDTQYF.

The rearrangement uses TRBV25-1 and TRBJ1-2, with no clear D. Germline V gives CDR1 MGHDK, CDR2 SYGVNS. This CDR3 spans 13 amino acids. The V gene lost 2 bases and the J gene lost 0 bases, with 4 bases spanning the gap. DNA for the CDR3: TGTGCCAGCAGTGAAGGGGCTAACTATGGCTACACCTTC. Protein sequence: CASSEGANYGYTF.

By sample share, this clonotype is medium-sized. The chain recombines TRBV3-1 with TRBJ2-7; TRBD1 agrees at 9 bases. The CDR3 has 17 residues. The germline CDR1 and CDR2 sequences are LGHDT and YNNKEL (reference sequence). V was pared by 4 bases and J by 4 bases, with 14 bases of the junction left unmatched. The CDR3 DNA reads TGTGCCAGCAGCCCCCTGTGGCCGGGACAGGGTATGTACGAGCAGTACTTC. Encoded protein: CASSPLWPGQGMYEQYF.

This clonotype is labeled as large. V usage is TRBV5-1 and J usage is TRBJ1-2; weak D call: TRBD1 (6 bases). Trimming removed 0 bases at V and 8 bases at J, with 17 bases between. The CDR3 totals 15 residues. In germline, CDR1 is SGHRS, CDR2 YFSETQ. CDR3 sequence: CASSLAQGVVEGYTF. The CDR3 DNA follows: TGCGCCAGCAGCTTGGCACAGGGAGTCGTGGAGGGCTACACCTTC.

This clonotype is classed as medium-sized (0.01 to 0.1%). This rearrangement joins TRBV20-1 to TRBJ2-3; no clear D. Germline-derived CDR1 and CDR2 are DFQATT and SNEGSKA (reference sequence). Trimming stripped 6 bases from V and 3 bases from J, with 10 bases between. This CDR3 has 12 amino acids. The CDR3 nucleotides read TGCAGTGCCCAACGCCCAACAGATACGCAGTATTTT. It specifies CSAQRPTDTQYF.

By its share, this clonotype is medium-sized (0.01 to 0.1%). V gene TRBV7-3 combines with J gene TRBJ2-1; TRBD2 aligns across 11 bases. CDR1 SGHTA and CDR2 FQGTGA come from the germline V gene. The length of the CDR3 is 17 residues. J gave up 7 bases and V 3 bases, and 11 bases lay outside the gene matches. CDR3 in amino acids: CASSFSPSGGSGNEQFF. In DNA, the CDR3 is TGTGCCAGCAGCTTCTCCCCTAGCGGGGGGTCTGGGAATGAGCAGTTCTTC.

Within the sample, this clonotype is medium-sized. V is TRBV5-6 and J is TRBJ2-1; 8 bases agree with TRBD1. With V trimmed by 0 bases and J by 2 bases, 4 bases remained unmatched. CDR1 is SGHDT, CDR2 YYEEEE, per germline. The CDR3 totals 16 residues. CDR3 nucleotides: TGTGCCAGCAGCTTGGATCAGGGGGCGACCTACAATGAGCAGTTCTTC. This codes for CASSLDQGATYNEQFF. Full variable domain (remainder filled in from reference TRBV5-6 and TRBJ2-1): DAGVTQSPTHLIKTRGQQVTLRCSPKSGHDTVSWYQQALGQGPQFIFQYYEEEERQRGNFPDRFSGHQFPNYSSELNVNALLLGDSALYLCASSLDQGATYNEQFFGPGTRLTVL.

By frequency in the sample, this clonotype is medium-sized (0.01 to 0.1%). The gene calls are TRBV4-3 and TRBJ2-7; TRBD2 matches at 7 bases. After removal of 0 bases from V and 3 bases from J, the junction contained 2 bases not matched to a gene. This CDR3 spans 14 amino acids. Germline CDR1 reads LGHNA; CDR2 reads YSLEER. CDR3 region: CASSQDGGGYEQYF. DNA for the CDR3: TGCGCCAGCAGCCAAGATGGGGGGGGCTACGAGCAGTACTTC.

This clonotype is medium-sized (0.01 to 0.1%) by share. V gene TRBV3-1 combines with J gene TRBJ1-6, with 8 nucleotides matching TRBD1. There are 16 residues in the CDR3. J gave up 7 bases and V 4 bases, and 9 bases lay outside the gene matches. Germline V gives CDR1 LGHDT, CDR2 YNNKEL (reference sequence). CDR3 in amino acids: CASSRNTRGLNSPLHF. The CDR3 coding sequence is TGTGCCAGCAGCCGCAACACCAGGGGGCTCAATTCACCCCTCCACTTT.